The 20 T cell receptor beta chains below come from one sample, sequenced in a study of human T cells and chemical hapten exposure. Time point indicated: patch test 1, 2 weeks after DPC sensitization. The treatment here: therapeutic diphenylcyclopropenone sensitization with weekly scalp DPC. TCRdb passed the RACE reads through MiXCR, listing each CDR3 protein once. The table shows 150,000 or so distinct CDR3 sequences, with about 14% occurring only once. Sequenced material: whole blood, taken in connection with sensitization to the hapten diphenylcyclopropenone (DPC). Every receptor here comes from a woman aged 25 to 39 with alopecia areata. Some clones in this sample may be carry-over from other donors' samples.

The chain employs TRBV28 and TRBJ2-7, with D perhaps assigned TRBD1 or TRBD2 (5 bases each). Trimming took 6 bases from V and 3 from J, leaving 15 bases between them. The CDR3 loop spans 14 amino acids. Germline V gene sequence: CDR1 MDHEN, CDR2 SYDVKM. DNA for the CDR3: TGTGCCAGCAGCCGAGCCGGGGCGAACTACGAGCAGTACTTC. This codes for CASSRAGANYEQYF.

The chain recombines TRBV28 with TRBJ1-2; no reliable D call. There are 12 residues in the CDR3. Trimming took 6 bases from V and 1 from J, leaving 6 bases between them. Germline CDR1 MDHEN, CDR2 SYDVKM. Here the CDR3 DNA reads TGTGCCAGCAGGGGCAATAACTATGGCTACACCTTC. This codes for CASRGNNYGYTF.

This clonotype was detected a few times. The chain combines TRBV10-1 with TRBJ2-6; D gene ambiguous. The CDR3 spans 16 residues. The V and J ends lost 5 bases and 4 bases respectively, with 15 bases between them. CDR1 and CDR2 from the germline V gene are WNHNN and SYGVQD (reference sequence). This chain's CDR3 is CASSPVYMPGANVLTF. The DNA for the CDR3 is TGCGCCAGCAGTCCAGTTTATATGCCGGGGGCCAACGTCCTGACTTTC.

The chain joins TRBV28 to TRBJ2-5, with D maybe TRBD2 (6 bases). V was clipped by 5 bases and J by 5 bases, with 15 bases between them. The CDR3 extends over 14 amino acids. Germline-derived CDR1 and CDR2 are MDHEN and SYDVKM. This chain's CDR3 is CASSTRGSWETQYF. The CDR3 DNA follows: TGTGCCAGCAGTACGCGGGGAAGTTGGGAGACCCAGTACTTC.

The chain recombines TRBV9 with TRBJ2-3; D assignment may be TRBD1 or TRBD2 (6 bases each). CDR3 size: 17 residues. Trimming removed 0 bases at V and 3 bases at J, with 17 bases between. Germline CDR1 is SGDLS and CDR2 is YYNGEE. CDR3 loop: CASSVAGGKGTTDTQYF. The CDR3 DNA reads TGTGCCAGCAGCGTAGCTGGAGGGAAGGGGACAACAGATACGCAGTATTTT.

This chain uses TRBV20-1 with TRBJ2-4, with D hard to call. The V end lost 2 bases, the J end lost 0 bases, and 20 bases lay between the germline ends. The CDR3 spans 18 residues. Germline lookup yields CDR1 DFQATT and CDR2 SNEGSKA (reference sequence). In DNA, the CDR3 is TGCAGTGCTAGAACCTATATAAAGATAGCCCTAGCCAAAAACATTCAGTACTTC. It specifies CSARTYIKIALAKNIQYF.

This clonotype occurred a few times. The rearrangement links TRBV5-1 to TRBJ2-7; D remains ambiguous. The germline gives CDR1 SGHRS, CDR2 YFSETQ. CDR3 size: 15 residues. V lost 0 bases and J 1 base, leaving 11 bases between the germline ends. The CDR3 protein is CASSLGGTDSYEQYF. As DNA, the CDR3 is TGCGCCAGCAGCTTGGGTGGAACGGATTCCTACGAGCAGTACTTC.

This clonotype appeared a few times. V usage is TRBV9 and J usage is TRBJ1-1; D not resolved. This CDR3 has 15 residues. Germline V CDR1 and CDR2: SGDLS, YYNGEE. The V end lost 0 bases, the J end lost 0 bases, and 9 bases lay between the germline ends. For the CDR3, the DNA is TGTGCCAGCAGCGTAGGTCTCAGCCTGAACACTGAAGCTTTCTTT. Translation gives CASSVGLSLNTEAFF.

This clonotype was counted only a few times. The chain employs TRBV29-1 and TRBJ2-5, with 7 positions matching TRBD1. This CDR3 has 14 residues. Germline V gene lookup returns CDR1 SQVTM and CDR2 ANQGSEA. J was trimmed by 5 bases and V by 3 bases; bases with no gene match: 9. The CDR3 nucleotides are TGCAGCGTTGACGCCGACAGGGTGATGGAGACCCAGTACTTC. Translation: CSVDADRVMETQYF.

CDR3 DNA sequence: TGTGCCAGCAGCTTGGCAGGGGGGCTTAATACGCAGTATTTT. This gives the protein CASSLAGGLNTQYF. The chain links TRBV5-4 to TRBJ2-3, with a tentative D call TRBD1 (7 bases). This CDR3 spans 14 amino acids. Germline V lookup: CDR1 SGHNT, CDR2 YYREEE (reference sequence). V lost 0 bases to trimming and J lost 7 bases, with 12 bases between them.

Many counts were recorded for this clonotype. The chain links TRBV20-1 to TRBJ1-2, with D uncertain. This CDR3 region has 12 residues. In germline, CDR1 is DFQATT, CDR2 SNEGSKA (reference sequence). Trimming took 0 bases from V and 8 from J, leaving 10 bases between them. CDR3 in DNA: TGCAGTGCTAGAGATCGTGGTACGGGCTACACCTTC. Translation gives CSARDRGTGYTF.

The chain links TRBV10-1 to TRBJ1-1; a weak D match, TRBD1 (6 bases). Germline V gene lookup returns CDR1 WNHNN and CDR2 SYGVQD (reference sequence). The germline V and J ends were trimmed by 4 bases and 1 base, with 10 bases remaining between them. This CDR3 is built from 14 residues. CDR3 residues: CASSAAGANTEAFF. CDR3 DNA: TGCGCCAGCAGTGCGGCAGGGGCGAACACTGAAGCTTTCTTT.

This clonotype was seen many times. The gene calls are TRBV11-2 and TRBJ2-4, with a weak D call TRBD1 (6 bases). This CDR3 comprises 14 residues. The V and J ends lost 3 bases and 9 bases respectively, with 15 bases between them. Germline lookup yields CDR1 SGHAT and CDR2 FQNNGV. This CDR3 is CASSFSGVVGIQYF. CDR3 nucleotides: TGTGCCAGCAGCTTTTCAGGGGTGGTAGGCATTCAGTACTTC.

The chain carries TRBV7-9 and TRBJ2-3, with TRBD2 matching 11 bases. After removal of 10 bases from V and 6 bases from J, the junction contained 6 bases not matched to a gene. Germline loops: CDR1 SEHNR, CDR2 FQNEAQ (reference sequence). The CDR3 extends over 13 amino acids. This chain's CDR3 is CATLAGGGDTQYF. The CDR3 DNA reads TGTGCCACCCTAGCGGGGGGAGGTGATACGCAGTATTTT.

This clonotype was counted only a few times. The chain links TRBV4-1 to TRBJ1-5; D is unclear. With 3 bases removed from V and 6 bases from J, the gap between germline ends came to 9 bases. Germline V lookup: CDR1 MGHRA, CDR2 YSYEKL. CDR3 size: 13 residues. The DNA for the CDR3 is TGCGCCAGCAGCCAGGGCCACGGTCAGCCCCAGCATTTT. Translating it yields CASSQGHGQPQHF.

This clonotype showed up just a few times. The V and J genes are TRBV7-2 and TRBJ2-7; 7 positions match TRBD2. The CDR3 is made up of 14 amino acids. The V and J ends lost 3 bases and 3 bases, in that order; junction bases with no gene match: 5. In germline, CDR1 is SGHTA, CDR2 FQGNSA. The CDR3 region is CASSFSPSGYEQYF. In nucleotides, the CDR3 is TGTGCCAGCAGCTTCTCGCCTAGCGGCTACGAGCAGTACTTC.

This clonotype was seen ten or more times. The chain recombines TRBV30 with TRBJ1-1; TRBD1 matches 7 bases. This CDR3 has 11 amino acids. V was pared by 1 base and J by 10 bases, with 3 bases of the junction left unmatched. CDR1 and CDR2 (germline): GTSNPN, SVGIG (reference sequence). DNA of the CDR3: TGTGCCTGGAGTGCACAGGGGAGAGCTTTCTTT. Protein sequence: CAWSAQGRAFF.

This clonotype was detected only a few times. The V and J genes are TRBV28 and TRBJ2-1, with TRBD1 as a possible D gene (6 bases). Trimming stripped 6 bases from V and 10 bases from J, with 13 bases between. The germline CDR1 and CDR2 sequences are MDHEN and SYDVKM. The CDR3 consists of 12 residues. CDR3 residues: CASSPPGTEQFF. The CDR3 region has the DNA TGTGCCAGCAGCCCGCCGGGGACAGAGCAGTTCTTC.

The rearrangement joins TRBV6-5 to TRBJ1-5; 9 bases fit TRBD1. After removal of 4 bases from V and 7 bases from J, the junction contained 5 bases not matched to a gene. CDR3 length: 14 amino acids. Per germline, CDR1 MNHEY and CDR2 SVGAGI. CDR3 nucleotides: TGTGCCAGCAGTTTGGGACAGGGTAGGCAGCCCCAGCATTTT. Its protein is CASSLGQGRQPQHF.

This rearrangement joins TRBV6-1 to TRBJ2-3; 10 bases are shared with TRBD2. The CDR3 runs 16 residues. Germline V gene lookup returns CDR1 MNHNS and CDR2 SASEGT. J lost 2 bases, V lost 2 bases, and 4 bases had no gene match. The CDR3 DNA follows: TGTGCCAGCAGTGAAACCAGCGGGAGGGCCACAGATACGCAGTATTTT. It yields the protein CASSETSGRATDTQYF.